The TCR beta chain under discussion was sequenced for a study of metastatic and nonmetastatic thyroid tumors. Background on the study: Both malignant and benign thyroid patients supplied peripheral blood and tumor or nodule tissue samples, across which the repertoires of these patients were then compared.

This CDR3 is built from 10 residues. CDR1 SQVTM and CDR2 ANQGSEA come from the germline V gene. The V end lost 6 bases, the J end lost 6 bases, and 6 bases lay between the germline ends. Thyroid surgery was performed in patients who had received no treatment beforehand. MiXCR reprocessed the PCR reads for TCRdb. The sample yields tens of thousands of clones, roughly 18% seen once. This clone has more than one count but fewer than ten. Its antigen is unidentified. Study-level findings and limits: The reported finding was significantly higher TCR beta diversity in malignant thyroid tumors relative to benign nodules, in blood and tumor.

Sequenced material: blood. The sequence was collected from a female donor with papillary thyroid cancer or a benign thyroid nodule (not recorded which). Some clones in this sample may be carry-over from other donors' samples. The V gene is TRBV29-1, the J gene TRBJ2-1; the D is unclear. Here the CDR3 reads CSVECNEQFF. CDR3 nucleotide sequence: TGCAGCGTAGAATGCAATGAGCAGTTCTTC.